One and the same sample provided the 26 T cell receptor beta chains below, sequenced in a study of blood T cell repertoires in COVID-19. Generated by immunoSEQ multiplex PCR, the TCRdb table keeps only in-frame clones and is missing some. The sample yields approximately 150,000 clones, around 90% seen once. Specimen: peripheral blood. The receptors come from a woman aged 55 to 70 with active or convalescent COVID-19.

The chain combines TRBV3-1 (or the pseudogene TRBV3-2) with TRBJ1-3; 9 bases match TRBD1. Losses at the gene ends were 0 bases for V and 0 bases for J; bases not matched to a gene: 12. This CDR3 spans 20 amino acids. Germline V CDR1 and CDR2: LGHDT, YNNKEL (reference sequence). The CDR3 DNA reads TGTGCCAGCAGCCAAGAGGGGGGACAGGGCTACCCCTTCTCTGGAAACACCATATATTTT. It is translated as CASSQEGGQGYPFSGNTIYF.

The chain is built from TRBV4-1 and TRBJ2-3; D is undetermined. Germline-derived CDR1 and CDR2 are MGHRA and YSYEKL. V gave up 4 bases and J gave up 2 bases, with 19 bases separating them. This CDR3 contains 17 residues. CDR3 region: CASSRDPLDSNTDTQYF. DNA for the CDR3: TGCGCCAGCAGCCGAGACCCCCTTGACTCTAACACAGATACGCAGTATTTT.

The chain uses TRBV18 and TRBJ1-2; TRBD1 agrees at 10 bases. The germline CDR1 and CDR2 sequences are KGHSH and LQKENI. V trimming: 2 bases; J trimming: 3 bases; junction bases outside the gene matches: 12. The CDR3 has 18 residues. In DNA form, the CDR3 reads TGTGCCAGCTCACCAGCCGGGACAGGGGAAAGTGGAGACTATGGCTACACCTTC. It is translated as CASSPAGTGESGDYGYTF.

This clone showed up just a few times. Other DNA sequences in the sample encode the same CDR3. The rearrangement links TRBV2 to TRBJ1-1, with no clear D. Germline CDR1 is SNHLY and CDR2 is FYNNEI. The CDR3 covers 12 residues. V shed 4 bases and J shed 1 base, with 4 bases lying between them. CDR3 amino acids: CASSVRNTEAFF. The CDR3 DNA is TGTGCCAGCAGTGTCAGGAACACTGAAGCTTTCTTT.

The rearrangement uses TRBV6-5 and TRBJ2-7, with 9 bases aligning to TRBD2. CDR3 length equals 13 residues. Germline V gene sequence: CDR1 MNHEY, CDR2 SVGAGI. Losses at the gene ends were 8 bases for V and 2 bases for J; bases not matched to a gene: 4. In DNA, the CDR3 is TGTGCCAGCGGTCTAGCGGGACCCTACGAGCAGTACTTC. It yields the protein CASGLAGPYEQYF.

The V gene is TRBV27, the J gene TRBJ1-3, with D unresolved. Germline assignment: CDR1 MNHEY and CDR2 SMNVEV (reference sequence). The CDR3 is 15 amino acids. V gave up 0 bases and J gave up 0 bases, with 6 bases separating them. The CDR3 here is CASSLSPGSGNTIYF. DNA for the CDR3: TGTGCCAGCAGTTTATCTCCGGGCTCTGGAAACACCATATATTTT.

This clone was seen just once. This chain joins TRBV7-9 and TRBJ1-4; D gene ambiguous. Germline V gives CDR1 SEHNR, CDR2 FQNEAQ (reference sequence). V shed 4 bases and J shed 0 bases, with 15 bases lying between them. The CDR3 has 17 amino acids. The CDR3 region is CASSSKGGGATNEKLFF. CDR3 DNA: TGTGCCAGCAGCTCAAAGGGAGGTGGAGCAACTAATGAAAAACTGTTTTTT.

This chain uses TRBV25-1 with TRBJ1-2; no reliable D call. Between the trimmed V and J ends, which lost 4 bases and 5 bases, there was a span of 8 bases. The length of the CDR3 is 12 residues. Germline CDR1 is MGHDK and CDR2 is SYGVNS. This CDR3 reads CASSGYRYGYTF. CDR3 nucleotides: TGTGCCAGCAGTGGATACAGATATGGCTACACCTTC.

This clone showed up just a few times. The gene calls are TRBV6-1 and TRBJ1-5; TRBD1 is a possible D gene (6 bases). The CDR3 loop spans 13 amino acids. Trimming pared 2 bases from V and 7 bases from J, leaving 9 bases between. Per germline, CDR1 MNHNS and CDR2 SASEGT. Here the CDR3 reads CASSETGSQPQHF. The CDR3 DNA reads TGTGCCAGCAGTGAAACAGGGAGCCAGCCCCAGCATTTT.

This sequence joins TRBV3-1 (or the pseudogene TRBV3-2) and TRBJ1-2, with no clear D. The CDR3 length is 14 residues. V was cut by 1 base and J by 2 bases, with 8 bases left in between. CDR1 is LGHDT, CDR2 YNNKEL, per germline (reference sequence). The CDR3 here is CASSQGASNYGYTF. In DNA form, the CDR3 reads TGTGCCAGCAGCCAAGGGGCATCAAACTATGGCTACACCTTC.

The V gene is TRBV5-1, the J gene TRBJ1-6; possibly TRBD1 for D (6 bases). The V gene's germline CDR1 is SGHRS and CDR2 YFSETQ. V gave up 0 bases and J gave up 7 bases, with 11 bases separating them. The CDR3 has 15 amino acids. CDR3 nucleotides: TGCGCCAGCAGCTTGGCGGGGGGCTCAAATTCACCCCTCCACTTT. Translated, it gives CASSLAGGSNSPLHF.

The CDR3 nucleotides are TGTGCCAGCAGATCAGGGGACTATAGCAATCAGCCCCAGCATTTT. Translation: CASRSGDYSNQPQHF. This chain uses TRBV6-5 with TRBJ1-5, with a possible D match to TRBD1 (6 bases). V shed 6 bases and J shed 0 bases, with 12 bases lying between them. Per germline, CDR1 MNHEY and CDR2 SVGAGI. This CDR3 has 15 amino acids.

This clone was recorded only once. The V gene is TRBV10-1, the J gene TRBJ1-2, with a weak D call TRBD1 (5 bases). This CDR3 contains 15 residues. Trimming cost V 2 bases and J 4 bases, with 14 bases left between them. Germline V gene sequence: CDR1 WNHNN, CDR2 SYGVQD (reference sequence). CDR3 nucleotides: TGCGCCAGCAGTGAGGAAGAAGACAGTTTCTATGGCTACACCTTC. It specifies CASSEEEDSFYGYTF.

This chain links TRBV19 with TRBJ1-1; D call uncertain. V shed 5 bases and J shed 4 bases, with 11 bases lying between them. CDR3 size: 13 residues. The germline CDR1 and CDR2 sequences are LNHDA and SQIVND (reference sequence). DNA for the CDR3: TGTGCCAGTAGTGGAGGGTCGGTCACTGAAGCTTTCTTT. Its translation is CASSGGSVTEAFF.

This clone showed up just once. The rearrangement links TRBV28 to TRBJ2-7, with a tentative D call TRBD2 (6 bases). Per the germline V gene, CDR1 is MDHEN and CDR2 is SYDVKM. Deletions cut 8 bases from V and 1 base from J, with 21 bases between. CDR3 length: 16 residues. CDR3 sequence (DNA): TGTGCCAGCGTTGTCGGGGGTGGACGGGAGTCCTACGAGCAGTACTTC. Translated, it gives CASVVGGGRESYEQYF. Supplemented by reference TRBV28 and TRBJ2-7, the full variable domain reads DVKVTQSSRYLVKRTGEKVFLECVQDMDHENMFWYRQDPGLGLRLIYFSYDVKMKEKGDIPEGYSVSREKKERFSLILESASTNQTSMYLCASVVGGGRESYEQYFGPGTRLTVT.

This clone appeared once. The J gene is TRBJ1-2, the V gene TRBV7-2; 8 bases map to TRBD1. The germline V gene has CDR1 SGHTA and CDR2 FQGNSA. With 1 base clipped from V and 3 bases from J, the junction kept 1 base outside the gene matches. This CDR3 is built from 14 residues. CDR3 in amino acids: CASSLGTGHYGYTF. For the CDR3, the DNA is TGTGCCAGCAGCTTAGGGACAGGGCACTATGGCTACACCTTC.

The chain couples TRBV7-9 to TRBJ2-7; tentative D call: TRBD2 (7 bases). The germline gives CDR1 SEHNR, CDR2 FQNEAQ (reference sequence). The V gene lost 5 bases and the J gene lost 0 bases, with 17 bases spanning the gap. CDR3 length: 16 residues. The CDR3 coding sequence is TGTGCCAGCAGCCCAACCTCGGGGGGCTTCTCCTACGAGCAGTACTTC. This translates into CASSPTSGGFSYEQYF. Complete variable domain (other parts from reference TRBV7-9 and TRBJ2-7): DTGVSQNPRHKITKRGQNVTFRCDPISEHNRLYWYRQTLGQGPEFLTYFQNEAQLEKSRLLSDRFSAERPKGSFSTLEIQRTEQGDSAMYLCASSPTSGGFSYEQYFGPGTRLTVT.

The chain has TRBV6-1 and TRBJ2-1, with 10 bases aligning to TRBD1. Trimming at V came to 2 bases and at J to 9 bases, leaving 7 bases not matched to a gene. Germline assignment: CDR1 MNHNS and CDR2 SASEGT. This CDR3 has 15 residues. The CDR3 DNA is TGTGCCAGCAGTGAACGGGACAGGGGACGTGGTGAGCAGTTCTTC. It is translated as CASSERDRGRGEQFF.

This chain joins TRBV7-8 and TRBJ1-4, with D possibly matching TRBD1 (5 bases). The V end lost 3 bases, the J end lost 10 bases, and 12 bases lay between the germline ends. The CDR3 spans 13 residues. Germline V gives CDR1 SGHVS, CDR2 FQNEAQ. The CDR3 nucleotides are TGTGCCAGCAGCTTCAGTGGGAGGGGAAAACTGTTTTTT. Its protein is CASSFSGRGKLFF.

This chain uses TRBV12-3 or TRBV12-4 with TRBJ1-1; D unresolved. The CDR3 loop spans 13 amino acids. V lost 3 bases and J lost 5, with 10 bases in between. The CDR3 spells CASSFAGGTEAFF. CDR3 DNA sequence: TGTGCCAGCAGTTTTGCGGGCGGGACTGAAGCTTTCTTT.

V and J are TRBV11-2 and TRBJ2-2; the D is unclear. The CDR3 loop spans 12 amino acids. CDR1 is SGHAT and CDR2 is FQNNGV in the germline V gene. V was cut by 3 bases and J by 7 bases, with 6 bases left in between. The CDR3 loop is CASSFLVGELFF. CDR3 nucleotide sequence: TGTGCCAGCAGCTTTCTAGTCGGGGAGCTGTTTTTT. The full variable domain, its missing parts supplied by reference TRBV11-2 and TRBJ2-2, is EAGVAQSPRYKIIEKRQSVAFWCNPISGHATLYWYQQILGQGPKLLIQFQNNGVVDDSQLPKDRFSAERLKGVDSTLKIQPAKLEDSAVYLCASSFLVGELFFGEGSRLTVL.

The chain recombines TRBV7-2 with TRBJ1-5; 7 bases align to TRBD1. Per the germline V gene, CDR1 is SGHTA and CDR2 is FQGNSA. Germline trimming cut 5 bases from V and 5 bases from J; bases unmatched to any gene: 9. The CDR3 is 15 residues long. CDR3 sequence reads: CASSLGRGTHQPQHF. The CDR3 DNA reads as TGTGCCAGCAGCCTAGGCAGGGGGACCCATCAGCCCCAGCATTTT. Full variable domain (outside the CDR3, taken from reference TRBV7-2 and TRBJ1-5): GAGVSQSPSNKVTEKGKDVELRCDPISGHTALYWYRQSLGQGLEFLIYFQGNSAPDKSGLPSDRFSAERTGGSVSTLTIQRTQQEDSAVYLCASSLGRGTHQPQHFGDGTRLSIL.

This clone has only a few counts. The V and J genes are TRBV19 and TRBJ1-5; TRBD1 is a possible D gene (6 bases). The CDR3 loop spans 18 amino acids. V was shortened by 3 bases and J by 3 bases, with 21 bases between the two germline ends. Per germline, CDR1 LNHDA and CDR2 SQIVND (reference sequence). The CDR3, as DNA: TGTGCCAGTAGTATCCTTAGGACTGACAAGGGGGACAATCAGCCCCAGCATTTT. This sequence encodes CASSILRTDKGDNQPQHF.

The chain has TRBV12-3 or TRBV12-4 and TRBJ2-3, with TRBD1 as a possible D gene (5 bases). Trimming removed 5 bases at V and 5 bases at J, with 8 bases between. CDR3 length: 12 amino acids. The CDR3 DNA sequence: TGTGCCAGCAGTAGGGGAATAGATACGCAGTATTTT. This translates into CASSRGIDTQYF.

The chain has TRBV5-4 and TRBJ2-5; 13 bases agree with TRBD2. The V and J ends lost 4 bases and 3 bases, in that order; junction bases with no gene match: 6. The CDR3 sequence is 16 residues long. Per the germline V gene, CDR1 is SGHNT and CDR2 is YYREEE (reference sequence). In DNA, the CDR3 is TGTGCCAGCAGCCCGGGCGGACTAGCGGGGGAAGAGACCCAGTACTTC. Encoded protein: CASSPGGLAGEETQYF.

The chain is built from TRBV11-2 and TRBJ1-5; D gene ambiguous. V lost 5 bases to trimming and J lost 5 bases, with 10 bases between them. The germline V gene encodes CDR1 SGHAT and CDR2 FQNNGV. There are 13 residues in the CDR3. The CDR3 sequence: CASSPHADQPQHF. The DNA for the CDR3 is TGTGCCAGCAGCCCCCATGCGGATCAGCCCCAGCATTTT.